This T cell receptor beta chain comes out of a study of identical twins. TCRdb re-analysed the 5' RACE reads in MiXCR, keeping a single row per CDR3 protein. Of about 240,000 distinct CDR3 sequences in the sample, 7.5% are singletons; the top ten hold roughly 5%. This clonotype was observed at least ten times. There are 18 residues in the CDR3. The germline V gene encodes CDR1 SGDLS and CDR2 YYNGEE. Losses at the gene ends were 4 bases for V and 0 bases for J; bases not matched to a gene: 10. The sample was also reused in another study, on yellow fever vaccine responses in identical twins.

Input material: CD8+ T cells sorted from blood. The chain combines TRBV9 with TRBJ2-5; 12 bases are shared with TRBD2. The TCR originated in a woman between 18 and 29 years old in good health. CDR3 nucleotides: TGTGCCAGCAGCCTTCCTCTAGCGGGAGGGGAGTACCAAGAGACCCAGTACTTC. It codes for CASSLPLAGGEYQETQYF.